The clone carrying this T cell receptor beta chain appeared a few times. Repertoires were generated with immunoSEQ multiplex PCR, while TCRdb's copy carries only in-frame clones and drops some. The table has under 250,000 clones, 88% seen once; the top ten hold under 0.9%. The data were obtained in a study of blood T cell repertoires in COVID-19. Study as a whole: COVID-19 samples collected from the United States, Italy and Spain covered acute and convalescent phases. In each case, the material was cDNA or gDNA derived from T cells, B-cell-depleted T cells, or PBMCs.

The CDR3 consists of 16 residues. V was shortened by 2 bases and J by 3 bases, with 13 bases between the two germline ends. Germline assignment: CDR1 KGHDR and CDR2 SFDVKD. The TCR comes from a man aged 35-49 years with acute or convalescent COVID-19. Sequencing was carried out using peripheral blood. The rearrangement uses TRBV24-1 and TRBJ1-5, with a tentative D call TRBD1 (5 bases). The CDR3 coding sequence is TGTGCCACCAGTGATTCCCGGGGGTATCACAATCAGCCCCAGCATTTT. Residues: CATSDSRGYHNQPQHF.